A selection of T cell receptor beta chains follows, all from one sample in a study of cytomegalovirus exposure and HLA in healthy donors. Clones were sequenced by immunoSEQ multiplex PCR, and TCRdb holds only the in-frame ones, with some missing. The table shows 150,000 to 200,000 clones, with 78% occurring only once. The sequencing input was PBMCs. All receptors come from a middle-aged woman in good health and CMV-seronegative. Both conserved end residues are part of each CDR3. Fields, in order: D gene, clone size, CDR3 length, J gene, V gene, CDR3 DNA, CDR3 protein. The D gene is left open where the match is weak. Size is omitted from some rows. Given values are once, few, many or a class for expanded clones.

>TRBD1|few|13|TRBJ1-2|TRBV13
TGTGCCAGCAGCCGGGACAGCGCCTATGGCTACACCTTC
CASSRDSAYGYTF
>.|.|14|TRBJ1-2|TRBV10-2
TGCGCCAGCAGTGAACAGAGAACTAACTATGGCTACACCTTC
CASSEQRTNYGYTF
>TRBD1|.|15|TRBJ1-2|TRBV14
TGTGCCAGCAGCCAATATGGCCAGGGGGCCTTTGGCTACACCTTC
CASSQYGQGAFGYTF
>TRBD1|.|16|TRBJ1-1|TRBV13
TGTGCCAGCAGCCCTGGGGACAGACTCCTTCGGCCTGAAGCTTTCTTT
CASSPGDRLLRPEAFF
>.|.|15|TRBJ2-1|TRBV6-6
TGTGCCACCCACGACCCTAGATCCTCCTACAATGAGCAGTTCTTC
CATHDPRSSYNEQFF
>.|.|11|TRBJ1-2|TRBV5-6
TGTGCCAGCAGGTCCACTTCAGGCTACACCTTC
CASRSTSGYTF
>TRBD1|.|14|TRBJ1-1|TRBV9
TGTGCCAGCAGCGTCCGATTCGACAGGGAAGGGGCTTTCTTT
CASSVRFDREGAFF
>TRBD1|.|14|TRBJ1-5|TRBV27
TGTGCCAGCAGAGCCGGGACAGACAATCAGCCCCAGCATTTT
CASRAGTDNQPQHF
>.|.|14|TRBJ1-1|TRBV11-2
TGTGCCAGCAGCAGGCAGCAACAGGTCACTGAAGCTTTCTTT
CASSRQQQVTEAFF
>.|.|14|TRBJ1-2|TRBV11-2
TGTGCCAGCAGCTTGGGGCCAGGGCTCTATGGCTACACCTTC
CASSLGPGLYGYTF
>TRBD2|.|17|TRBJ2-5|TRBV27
TGTGCCAGCAGTTCGCCCTCGCGGGGGGGCCGTCATGAGACCCAGTACTTC
CASSSPSRGGRHETQYF
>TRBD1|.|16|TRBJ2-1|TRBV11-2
TGTGCCAGCAGCTTAGTTCCCGGGACAGGGGGCAATGAGCAGTTCTTC
CASSLVPGTGGNEQFF
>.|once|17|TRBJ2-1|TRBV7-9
TGTGCCAGCAGCTTAGGGGGTGGCGGGGCGCCTTACAATGAGCAGTTCTTC
CASSLGGGGAPYNEQFF
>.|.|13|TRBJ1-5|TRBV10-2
TGCGCCAGCAGTGTTCAGGGGCAACAGCCCCAGCATTTT
CASSVQGQQPQHF
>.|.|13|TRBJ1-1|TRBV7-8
TGTGCCAGCAGCTTAGCCGGGGTGACTGAAGCTTTCTTT
CASSLAGVTEAFF
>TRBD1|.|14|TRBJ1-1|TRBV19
TGTGCCAGTAGTATAAAAATCCAGGGGGCTGAAGCTTTCTTT
CASSIKIQGAEAFF
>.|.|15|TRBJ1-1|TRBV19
TGTGCCAGTAGTGCACTACAGGGCATGAACACTGAAGCTTTCTTT
CASSALQGMNTEAFF
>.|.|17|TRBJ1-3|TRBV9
TGTGCCAGCAGCTCCCCCATCGGGGGGCGGTCTGGAAACACCATATATTTT
CASSSPIGGRSGNTIYF
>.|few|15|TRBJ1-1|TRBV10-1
TGCGCCAGCAGTGAGTCGAGTCAGGTGAACACTGAAGCTTTCTTT
CASSESSQVNTEAFF
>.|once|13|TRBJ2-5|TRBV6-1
TGTGCCAGCAGTGTAGGCAGTGAGGGAGAGCAGTACTTC
CASSVGSEGEQYF
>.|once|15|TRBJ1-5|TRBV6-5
TGTGCCAGCACCTACTCGGGGAGGTCGTATCAGCCCCAGCATTTT
CASTYSGRSYQPQHF
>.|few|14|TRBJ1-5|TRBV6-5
TGTGCCAGCAGCCGTCGGGACAATAATCAGCCCCAGCATTTT
CASSRRDNNQPQHF
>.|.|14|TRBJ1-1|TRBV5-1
TGCGCCAGCATGATCGGGGGTACGCACACTGAAGCTTTCTTT
CASMIGGTHTEAFF
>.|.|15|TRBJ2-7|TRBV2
TGTGCCAGCAGTAATCAACAGGGAACAGTCTTCGAGCAGTACTTC
CASSNQQGTVFEQYF
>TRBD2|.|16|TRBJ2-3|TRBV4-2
TGTGCCAGCAGCCAAGCTGAGACTAGCGGCACAGATACGCAGTATTTT
CASSQAETSGTDTQYF
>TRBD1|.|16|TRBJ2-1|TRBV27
TGTGCCAGCAGCGCTCTCACAGGGGGCTCCTACAATGAGCAGTTCTTC
CASSALTGGSYNEQFF
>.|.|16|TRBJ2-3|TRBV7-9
TGTGCCAGCAGCCGACCCCCCCACAGGGTTACAGATACGCAGTATTTT
CASSRPPHRVTDTQYF
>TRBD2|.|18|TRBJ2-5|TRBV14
TGTGCCAGCAGCCACTCGGGACTAGCGGGGGGGCGAGGAGAGACCCAGTACTTC
CASSHSGLAGGRGETQYF
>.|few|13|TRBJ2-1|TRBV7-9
TGTGCCACCCTAGAAGACTCCTACAATGAGCAGTTCTTC
CATLEDSYNEQFF
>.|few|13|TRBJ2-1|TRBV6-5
TGTGCCAGCAGTTGGGACAAATACAATGAGCAGTTCTTC
CASSWDKYNEQFF
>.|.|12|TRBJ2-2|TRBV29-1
TGCAGCGGGAGGCTAGGTGGGAGGGAGCTGTTTTTT
CSGRLGGRELFF
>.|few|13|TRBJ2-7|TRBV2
TGTGCCAGCAGTCCGTGGAGAGACTGGGAGCAGTACTTC
CASSPWRDWEQYF
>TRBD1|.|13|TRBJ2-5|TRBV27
TGTGCCAGCAGAGGGACAGGGAAAGAGACCCAGTACTTC
CASRGTGKETQYF
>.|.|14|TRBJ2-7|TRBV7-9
TGTGCCAGCAGCTTAGGCTACCCGGGGTTCGAGCAGTACTTC
CASSLGYPGFEQYF
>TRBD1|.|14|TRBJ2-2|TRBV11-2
TGTGCCAGCAGCCTTAACAGGGGTACCGGGGAGCTGTTTTTT
CASSLNRGTGELFF
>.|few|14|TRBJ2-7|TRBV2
TGTGCCAGCAGTGAAGGGGCAGGATCCCACGAGCAGTACTTC
CASSEGAGSHEQYF
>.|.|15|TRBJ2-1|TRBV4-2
TGTGCCAGCAGCCAAGTGTCTTACTCCTACAATGAGCAGTTCTTC
CASSQVSYSYNEQFF
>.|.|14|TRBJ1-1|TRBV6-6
TGTGCCAGTTGGGCCAGGGGAGCAGGGACTGAAGCTTTCTTT
CASWARGAGTEAFF
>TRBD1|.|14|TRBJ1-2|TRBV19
TGTGCCAGTAAGCGGGACAGGGGTAATGATGGCTACACCTTC
CASKRDRGNDGYTF
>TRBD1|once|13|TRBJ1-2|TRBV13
TGTGCCAGCAGCCCGACAGGGAGGAGTGGCTACACCTTC
CASSPTGRSGYTF
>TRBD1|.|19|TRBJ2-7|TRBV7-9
TGTTCCAGCAGCCAGCGGACAGGATTACCCCTACTATATACCTACGAGCAGTACTTC
CSSSQRTGLPLLYTYEQYF
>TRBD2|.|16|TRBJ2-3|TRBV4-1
TGCGCCAGCAGCCAGGGGACTAGCGGACCACCCAATACGCAGTATTTT
CASSQGTSGPPNTQYF
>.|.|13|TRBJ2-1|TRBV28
TGTGCCAGTGGGGAGAGGACCTACAATGAGCAGTTCTTC
CASGERTYNEQFF
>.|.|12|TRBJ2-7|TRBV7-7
TGTGCCAGCAGCTCTTATACAGGCGAGCAGTACTTC
CASSSYTGEQYF
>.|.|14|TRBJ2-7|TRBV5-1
TGCGCCAGTGGACCGGGACTGTCAAACTACGAGCAGTACTTC
CASGPGLSNYEQYF
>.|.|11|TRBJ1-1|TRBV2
TGCGCCAGCGGGGGGGACACTGAAGCTTTCTTT
CASGGDTEAFF
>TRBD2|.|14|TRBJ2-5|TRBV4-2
TGTGCCAGCAGCCCAGCGGGGGACCAAGAGACCCAGTACTTC
CASSPAGDQETQYF
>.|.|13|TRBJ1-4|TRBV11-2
TGTGCCAGCAGCCCAACAGGGCCCGAAAAACTGTTTTTT
CASSPTGPEKLFF
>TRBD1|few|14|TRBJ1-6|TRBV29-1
TGCAGCGTAAAAGACAGGGTTTTTGATTCACCCCTCCACTTT
CSVKDRVFDSPLHF
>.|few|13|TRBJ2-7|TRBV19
TGTGCCAGTAGCCAGGGGTGGACCTACGAGCAGTACTTC
CASSQGWTYEQYF
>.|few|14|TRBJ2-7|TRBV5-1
TGCGCCAGCAGCTTAAGGACAGACAGCTACGAGCAGTACTTC
CASSLRTDSYEQYF
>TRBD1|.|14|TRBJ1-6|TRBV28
TGTGCCAGCAGCCCCTGGGACAGGGTTTCACCCCTCCACTTT
CASSPWDRVSPLHF
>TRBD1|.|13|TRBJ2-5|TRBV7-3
TGTGCCAGCAGCCCGGACAGGGGCGAGACCCAGTACTTC
CASSPDRGETQYF
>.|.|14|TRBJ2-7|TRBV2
TGTGCCAGCAGTGAGGGCAGGGGATTCTACGAGCAGTACTTC
CASSEGRGFYEQYF
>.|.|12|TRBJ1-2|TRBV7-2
TGTGCCAGCAGCTTGCGGCAGGGTTTTAGCACCTTC
CASSLRQGFSTF